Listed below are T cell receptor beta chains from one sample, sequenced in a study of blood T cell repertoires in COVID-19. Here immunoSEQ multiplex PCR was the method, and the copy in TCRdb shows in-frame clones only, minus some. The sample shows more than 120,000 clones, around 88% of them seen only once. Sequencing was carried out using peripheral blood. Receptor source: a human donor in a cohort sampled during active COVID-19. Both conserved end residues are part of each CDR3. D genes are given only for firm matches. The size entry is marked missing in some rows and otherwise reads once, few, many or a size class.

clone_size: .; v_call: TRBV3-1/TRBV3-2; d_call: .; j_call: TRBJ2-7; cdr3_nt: TGTGCCAGCAGCCACGGGGGAGGCTACGAGCAGTACTTC; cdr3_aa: CASSHGGGYEQYF
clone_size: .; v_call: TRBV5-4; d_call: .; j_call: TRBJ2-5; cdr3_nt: TGTGCCAGCAGCTTTGCGGGTACCTCAGAGACCCAGTACTTC; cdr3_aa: CASSFAGTSETQYF
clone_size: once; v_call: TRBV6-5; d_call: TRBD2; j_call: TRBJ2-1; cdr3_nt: TGTGCCAGCAGTCCCCTACGCGGGGGGTACAATGAGCAGTTCTTC; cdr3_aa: CASSPLRGGYNEQFF
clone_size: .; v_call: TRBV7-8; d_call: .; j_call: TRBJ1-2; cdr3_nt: TGTGCCAGCAGCTTAGGCGGAGCCAACTATGGCTACACCTTC; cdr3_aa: CASSLGGANYGYTF
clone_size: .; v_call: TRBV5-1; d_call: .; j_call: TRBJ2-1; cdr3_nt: TGCGCCAGCAGCTTGGTACCCAGCGACTCCTACAATGAGCAGTTCTTC; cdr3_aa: CASSLVPSDSYNEQFF
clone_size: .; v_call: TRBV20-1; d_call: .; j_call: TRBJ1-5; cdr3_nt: TGCAGTGCTAGCCGGGGGCAGCCCCAGCATTTT; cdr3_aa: CSASRGQPQHF
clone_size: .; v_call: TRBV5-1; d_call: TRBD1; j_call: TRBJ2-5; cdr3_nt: TGCGCCAGCAGCTTCTCGGGACAGGGGGCCCAAGAGACCCAGTACTTC; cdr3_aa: CASSFSGQGAQETQYF
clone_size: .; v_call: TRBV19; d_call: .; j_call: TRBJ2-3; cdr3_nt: TGTGCCAGTAGTATCCCAGGGCCAAGCACAGATACGCAGTATTTT; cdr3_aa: CASSIPGPSTDTQYF
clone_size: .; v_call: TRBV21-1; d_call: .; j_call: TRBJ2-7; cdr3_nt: TGTGCCAGCAGCAAAGCGCTGAGACAGGGAGTGACCTACGAGCAGTACTTC; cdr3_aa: CASSKALRQGVTYEQYF
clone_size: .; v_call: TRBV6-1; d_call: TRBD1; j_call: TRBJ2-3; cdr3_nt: TGTGCCAGCAGTGAAGTATGGACAGGTGTAGCAGATACGCAGTATTTT; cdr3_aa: CASSEVWTGVADTQYF
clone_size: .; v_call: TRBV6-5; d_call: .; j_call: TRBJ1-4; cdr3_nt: TGTGCCAGCAGTTCTCACACGGGGAATGAAAAACTGTTTTTT; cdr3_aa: CASSSHTGNEKLFF
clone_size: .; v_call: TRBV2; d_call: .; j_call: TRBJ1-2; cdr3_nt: TGTGCCAGCAGGGACCGGAGGTACGGCTACACCTTC; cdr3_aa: CASRDRRYGYTF
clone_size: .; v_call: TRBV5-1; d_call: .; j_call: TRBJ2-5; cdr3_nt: TGCGCCAGCAGCTCCCGACAGATGGGAGAGACCCAGTACTTC; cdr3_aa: CASSSRQMGETQYF
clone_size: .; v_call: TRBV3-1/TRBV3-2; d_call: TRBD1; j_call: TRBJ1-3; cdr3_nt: TGTGCCAGCAGTCGCCGGGACAGGGGGCTAGGAAACACCATATATTTT; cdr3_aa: CASSRRDRGLGNTIYF
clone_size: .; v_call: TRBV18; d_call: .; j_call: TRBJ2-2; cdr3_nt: TGTGCCAGCTCAGCGGCAGGGCTAAACACCGGGGAGCTGTTTTTT; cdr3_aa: CASSAAGLNTGELFF
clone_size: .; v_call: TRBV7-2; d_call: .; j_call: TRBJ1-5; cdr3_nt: TGTGCCAGCAGCTTAGAAGGAGTGAGGGGCAATCAGCCCCAGCATTTT; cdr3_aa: CASSLEGVRGNQPQHF